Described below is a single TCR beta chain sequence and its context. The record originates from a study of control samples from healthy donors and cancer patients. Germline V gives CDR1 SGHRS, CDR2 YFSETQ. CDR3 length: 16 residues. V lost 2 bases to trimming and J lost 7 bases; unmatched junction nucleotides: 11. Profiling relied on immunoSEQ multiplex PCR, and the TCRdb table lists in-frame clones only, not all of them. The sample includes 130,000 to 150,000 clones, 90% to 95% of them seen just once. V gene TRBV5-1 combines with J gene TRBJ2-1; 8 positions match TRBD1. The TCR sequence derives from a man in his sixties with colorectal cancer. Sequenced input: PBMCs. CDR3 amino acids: CASSLRTGGNGNEQFF. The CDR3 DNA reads TGCGCCAGCAGCTTACGAACAGGGGGAAACGGGAATGAGCAGTTCTTC.